The present T cell receptor beta chain was sequenced within a study of blood T cell repertoires in COVID-19. Study as a whole: Sites in the United States, Italy and Spain provided acute and convalescent COVID-19 samples. The cDNA or gDNA used as material had been derived from T cells, B-cell-depleted T cells, or PBMCs.

Membership in each cohort depended on participant-reported clinical history. Original methodology: Amplification from reference gene primers served as the basis for estimated nucleated cell counts. The repertoire was sequenced with immunoSEQ multiplex PCR; TCRdb's copy has only in-frame clones and lacks some. V, J and clone size are those of that table, while D and trimming were read from the DNA. The table includes some 190,000 clones, about 84% detected once. With 5 bases removed from V and 3 bases from J, the gap between germline ends came to 11 bases. Germline assignment: CDR1 MNHEY and CDR2 SMNVEV (reference sequence). The CDR3 length is 14 residues.

The source material was PBMCs or T cells enriched from blood (not recorded which). This clonotype was sampled from a man between 40 and 49 years old with acute COVID-19. V usage is TRBV27 and J usage is TRBJ1-5, with D unclear. The chain's CDR3 is CASSPWQVNQPQHF. The CDR3 nucleotides are TGTGCCAGCAGTCCGTGGCAGGTCAATCAGCCCCAGCATTTT.